These 4 T cell receptor beta chains share one sample of origin, sequenced in a study of long-term antiretroviral therapy in people with HIV. Running of the v3.0 immunoSEQ assay took place at survey level. Libraries were prepared by immunoSEQ multiplex PCR; TCRdb keeps only in-frame clonotypes and omits some of them. The table includes tens of thousands of clones, less than 90% detected once. The specimen was unsorted PBMCs, collected 0.4 years after starting antiretroviral therapy. These receptors originate from a man aged 18 to 30 with HIV.

The CDR3 DNA reads as TGTGCCAGCAGTCTTTCCCGAGGGAGACAGGCAATCCAAACTTATAGCAATCAGCCCCAGCATTTT. It specifies CASSLSRGRQAIQTYSNQPQHF. The V call is TRBV21-1, the J call TRBJ1-5; TRBD1 is the table's D call, not checked against the DNA. TRBV21-1 is assigned pseudogene status. There are 22 residues in the CDR3.

The chain couples TRBV28 to TRBJ2-3; D may correspond to TRBD1 or TRBD2 (5 bases each). The CDR3 runs to 14 residues. With 4 bases removed from V and 2 bases from J, the gap between germline ends came to 10 bases. Germline V gives CDR1 MDHEN, CDR2 SYDVKM. In DNA, the CDR3 is TGTGCCAGCAGTTCCGGGGACCCCACAGATACGCAGTATTTT. Translated, it gives CASSSGDPTDTQYF.

The rearrangement links TRBV5-1 to TRBJ1-1; 10 nucleotides align to TRBD1. The CDR3 has 15 amino acids. The V segment lost 3 bases and the J segment 5 bases; nucleotides outside the gene matches: 7. CDR1 and CDR2 from the germline V gene are SGHRS and YFSETQ. CDR3 region: CASSSDRGRGTEAFF. The CDR3 nucleotides are TGCGCCAGCAGCTCAGACAGGGGGCGCGGGACTGAAGCTTTCTTT. The whole variable domain, remainder taken from reference TRBV5-1 and TRBJ1-1, is KAGVTQTPRYLIKTRGQQVTLSCSPISGHRSVSWYQQTPGQGLQFLFEYFSETQRNKGNFPGRFSGRQFSNSRSEMNVSTLELGDSALYLCASSSDRGRGTEAFFGQGTRLTVV.

The rearrangement joins TRBV7-6 to TRBJ2-7; tentative D call: TRBD1 (6 bases). Germline V gene sequence: CDR1 SGHVS, CDR2 FNYEAQ. The CDR3 runs 16 residues. The V and J ends lost 1 base and 0 bases respectively, with 13 bases between them. The CDR3 nucleotides read TGTGCCAGCAGCTTAGGTGGGGGCGACAGCTCCTACGAGCAGTACTTC. It specifies CASSLGGGDSSYEQYF.